This entry features one TCR beta chain sequence. The authors built TCR beta libraries using iRepertoire HTBI primers and Arm-PCR of CDR3 regions. In TCRdb, the multiplex PCR reads were re-called with MiXCR into one record per CDR3 protein. The profile covers almost 350,000 distinct CDR3 sequences, with about 18% appearing a single time and around 30% taken by the ten largest. After removal of 1 base from V and 3 bases from J, the junction contained 6 bases not matched to a gene. The CDR3 runs 15 residues. Germline V CDR1 and CDR2: GTSNPN, SVGIG (reference sequence). The data are from a study of regulatory T cells in long-lasting Graves disease. Specified time point: persistent/refractory GD, antithyroid drugs over 5 years with positive TRAb. PBMCs were the source of the RNA used for TCR sequencing.

This specimen consisted of peripheral blood mononuclear cells (PBMCs), obtained when the disease was refractory, from a patient treated with antithyroid drugs. V gene TRBV30 combines with J gene TRBJ1-5; 7 bases are a match to TRBD1. The receptor comes from a female donor with Graves disease. CDR3 nucleotides: TGTGCCTGGAGTGGCAGGAGGGGGCTCAATCAGCCCCAGCATTTT. Amino acids: CAWSGRRGLNQPQHF.